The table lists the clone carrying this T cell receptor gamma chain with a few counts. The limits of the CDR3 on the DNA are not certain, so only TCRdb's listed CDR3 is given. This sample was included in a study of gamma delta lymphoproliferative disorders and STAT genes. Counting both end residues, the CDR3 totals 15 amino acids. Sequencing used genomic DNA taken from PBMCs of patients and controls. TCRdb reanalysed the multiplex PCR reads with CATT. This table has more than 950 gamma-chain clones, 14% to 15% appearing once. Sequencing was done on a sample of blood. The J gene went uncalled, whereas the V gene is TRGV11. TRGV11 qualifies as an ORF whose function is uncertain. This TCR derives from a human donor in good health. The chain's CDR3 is CTTVPAGFPYYKKLF.